Following are 13 T cell receptor beta chains from one sample sequenced in a study of T cell clonotyping in hematopoietic cell transplantation. Profiled with immunoSEQ multiplex PCR; TCRdb holds only in-frame clones, not every one. The sample shows several thousand clones, more than 75% of them seen only once. This specimen consisted of PBMCs, obtained 100 days after allogeneic stem cell transplant. All receptors derive from a male patient in his fifties who had an allogeneic stem cell transplant from a related donor, so the T cells may come from the graft donor. Some clones in this sample may be carry-over from other donors' samples.

This chain joins TRBV6-6 and TRBJ1-2, with TRBD1 matching 10 bases. V was clipped by 5 bases and J by 7 bases; unmatched bases: 10. The CDR3 has 15 residues. The germline V gene encodes CDR1 MNHNY and CDR2 SVGAGI (reference sequence). The CDR3 region has the DNA TGTGCCAGCAGTCAGACCGGGACAGGGGTCCTTGGCTACACCTTC. It is translated as CASSQTGTGVLGYTF.

There are a few counts of this clone. The chain has TRBV6-5 and TRBJ1-5; 8 nucleotides line up with TRBD1. J gave up 4 bases and V 4 bases, and 9 bases lay outside the gene matches. In germline, CDR1 is MNHEY, CDR2 SVGAGI. The CDR3 loop spans 16 amino acids. The CDR3 sequence is CASSSRDRGTNQPQHF. The CDR3, as DNA: TGTGCCAGCAGTTCCAGAGACAGGGGTACAAATCAGCCCCAGCATTTT.

This chain connects TRBV6-6 to TRBJ1-1; D not certain. Per the germline V gene, CDR1 is MNHNY and CDR2 is SVGAGI (reference sequence). The V end was cut by 8 bases, the J end by 4 bases, with 8 bases between. The CDR3 extends over 11 amino acids. The CDR3 DNA sequence: TGTGCCAGCGGTTGGGGCACTGAAGCTTTCTTT. Protein sequence: CASGWGTEAFF.

This clone has more than one count but fewer than ten. The chain recombines TRBV4-1 with TRBJ1-3, with 7 nucleotides matching TRBD1. Losses at the gene ends were 0 bases for V and 0 bases for J; bases not matched to a gene: 11. The CDR3 has 19 amino acids. Germline values: CDR1 MGHRA, CDR2 YSYEKL. The CDR3 region has the DNA TGCGCCAGCAGCCAAGATTTGAGCCTAGGACAGGACTCTGGAAACACCATATATTTT. Its protein product is CASSQDLSLGQDSGNTIYF.

This chain joins TRBV7-9 and TRBJ2-7; a weak D match, TRBD2 (5 bases). V lost 5 bases and J lost 7, with 18 bases in between. In germline, CDR1 is SEHNR, CDR2 FQNEAQ (reference sequence). This CDR3 contains 14 residues. This chain's CDR3 is CASSPTEVRGEQYF. In nucleotides, the CDR3 is TGTGCCAGCAGCCCAACAGAAGTGAGAGGGGAGCAGTACTTC.

The chain combines TRBV19 with TRBJ2-2; no clear D gene. Germline CDR1 LNHDA, CDR2 SQIVND (reference sequence). V gave up 0 bases and J gave up 4 bases, with 12 bases separating them. This CDR3 comprises 16 residues. The CDR3 region has the DNA TGTGCCAGTAGTATAGATCGTGAGACCTCCACCGGGGAGCTGTTTTTT. This sequence encodes CASSIDRETSTGELFF.

This rearrangement joins TRBV30 to TRBJ2-3; 8 positions match TRBD2. V lost 2 bases, J lost 1 base, and 8 bases stayed unmatched. The CDR3 length is 16 residues. Germline CDR1 reads GTSNPN; CDR2 reads SVGIG (reference sequence). DNA for the CDR3: TGTGCCTGGAGTTTTGGTAGTAGCGGGGGCACAGATACGCAGTATTTT. It codes for CAWSFGSSGGTDTQYF.

The chain has TRBV27 and TRBJ2-7; D perhaps matches TRBD1 (6 bases). The CDR3 has 13 amino acids. Trimming removed 6 bases at V and 1 base at J, with 10 bases between. Looked up from germline, CDR1 is MNHEY and CDR2 is SMNVEV (reference sequence). CDR3 in DNA: TGTGCCAGCAGAGTCCAGGGGTCCTACGAGCAGTACTTC. It specifies CASRVQGSYEQYF.

The chain links TRBV19 to TRBJ2-7, with D unresolved. Germline assignment: CDR1 LNHDA and CDR2 SQIVND (reference sequence). The CDR3 totals 13 residues. Trimming pared 6 bases from V and 0 bases from J, leaving 9 bases between. The CDR3 here is CASRPRDSYEQYF. Written as DNA, the CDR3 is TGTGCCAGTAGACCTAGGGACTCCTACGAGCAGTACTTC.

The chain carries TRBV30 and TRBJ2-7; D assignment may be TRBD1 or TRBD2 (5 bases each). Looked up from germline, CDR1 is GTSNPN and CDR2 is SVGIG (reference sequence). The CDR3 runs to 15 residues. Trimming took off 4 bases at V and 0 bases at J, with 16 bases between the two ends. The CDR3 here is CAWNNHGAGSYEQYF. CDR3 nucleotide sequence: TGTGCCTGGAACAACCACGGGGCAGGCTCCTACGAGCAGTACTTC.

This clone has only a few counts. This sequence joins TRBV6-5 and TRBJ1-2; tentative D call: TRBD1 (5 bases). Germline lookup yields CDR1 MNHEY and CDR2 SVGAGI. Trimming removed 0 bases at V and 4 bases at J, with 12 bases between. The CDR3 runs 15 residues. The CDR3 region has the DNA TGTGCCAGCAGTTACTCGGTTCGCAGGGTCTATGGCTACACCTTC. This sequence encodes CASSYSVRRVYGYTF.

The J gene is TRBJ1-2, the V gene TRBV2; the D is unclear. V was pared by 8 bases and J by 5 bases, with 9 bases between. The CDR3 contains 11 residues. The germline CDR1 and CDR2 sequences are SNHLY and FYNNEI. CDR3 coding DNA: TGTGCCAGCCTTGATAGGTATGGCTACACCTTC. This sequence encodes CASLDRYGYTF.

The chain is built from TRBV30 and TRBJ2-7, with 8 nucleotides matching TRBD1. V gave up 4 bases and J gave up 0 bases; unmatched junction bases: 5. Per germline, CDR1 GTSNPN and CDR2 SVGIG (reference sequence). This CDR3 has 14 amino acids. The CDR3, as DNA: TGTGCCTGGATCGGACAGGGAAGCTCCTACGAGCAGTACTTC. Translating it yields CAWIGQGSSYEQYF.